This TCR beta chain was sequenced in a study of graft-versus-host responses after intestinal transplantation. Germline CDR1 is MNHEY and CDR2 is SVGAGI. The CDR3 loop spans 14 amino acids. Between the trimmed V and J ends, which lost 6 bases and 4 bases, there was a span of 12 bases. Assay used: immunoSEQ multiplex PCR; TCRdb lists only in-frame clones, some missing. The sample consists of approximately 100,000 clones, roughly 87% of them appearing once. On this clone itself: Its antigen is not known.

The sequence was obtained from a human donor who received an intestinal transplant. The rearrangement uses TRBV6-5 and TRBJ2-2, with D perhaps TRBD1 (6 bases). The sequencing used unstimulated CD4+ T cells sorted from spleen or lymph node cells, collected before intestinal transplant. In DNA, the CDR3 is TGTGCCAGCAGAAGCTACAGGGCCACCGGGGAGCTGTTTTTT. Protein: CASRSYRATGELFF.